The clone carrying this TCR beta chain was detected many times. One entry per CDR3 protein, called by TCRdb with MiXCR from the 5' RACE reads. The sample includes approximately 120,000 distinct CDR3 sequences, nearly 7.5% seen only once; the top ten take just under 2.5%. The data derive from a study of T cells after yellow fever vaccination. This CDR3 comprises 15 residues. Losses at the gene ends were 5 bases for V and 10 bases for J; bases not matched to a gene: 6. Germline V gives CDR1 SGHTA, CDR2 FQGNSA. This sequence was found in a man younger than 35 who received the YFV17D yellow fever vaccine. The chain has TRBV7-2 and TRBJ2-1; the match to TRBD2 covers 15 bases. Material: CD4+ T cells sorted from PBMCs, obtained more than 8 days after the first yellow fever vaccination. DNA for the CDR3: TGTGCCAGCAGCCGGACTAGCGGGGGGGCCGGCGAGCAGTTCTTC. It yields the protein CASSRTSGGAGEQFF.